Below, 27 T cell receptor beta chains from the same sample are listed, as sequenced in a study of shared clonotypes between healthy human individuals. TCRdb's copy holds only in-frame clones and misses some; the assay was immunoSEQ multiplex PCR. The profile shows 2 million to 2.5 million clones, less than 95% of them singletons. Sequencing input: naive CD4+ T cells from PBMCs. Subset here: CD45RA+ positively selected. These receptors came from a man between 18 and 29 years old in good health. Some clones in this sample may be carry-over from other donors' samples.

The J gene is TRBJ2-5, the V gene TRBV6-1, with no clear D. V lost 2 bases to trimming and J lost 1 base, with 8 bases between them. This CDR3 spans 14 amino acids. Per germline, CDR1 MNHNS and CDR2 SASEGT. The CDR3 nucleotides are TGTGCCAGCAGTGAAACTATGGCCCAAGAGACCCAGTACTTC. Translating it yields CASSETMAQETQYF.

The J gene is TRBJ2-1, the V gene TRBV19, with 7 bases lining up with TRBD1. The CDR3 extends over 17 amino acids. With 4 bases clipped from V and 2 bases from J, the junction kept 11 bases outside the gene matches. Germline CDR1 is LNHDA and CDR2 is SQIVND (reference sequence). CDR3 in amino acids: CASSKLPGQGAYNEQFF. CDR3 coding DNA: TGTGCCAGTAGTAAGTTGCCTGGGCAGGGGGCCTACAATGAGCAGTTCTTC.

The CDR3 here is CASSVQLAGVSYNEQFF. As DNA, the CDR3 is TGCGCCAGCAGCGTACAACTAGCGGGAGTCTCTTACAATGAGCAGTTCTTC. The chain links TRBV5-1 to TRBJ2-1; 11 bases are shared with TRBD2. V was pared by 4 bases and J by 4 bases, with 10 bases of the junction left unmatched. Germline-derived CDR1 and CDR2 are SGHRS and YFSETQ. CDR3 length: 17 amino acids.

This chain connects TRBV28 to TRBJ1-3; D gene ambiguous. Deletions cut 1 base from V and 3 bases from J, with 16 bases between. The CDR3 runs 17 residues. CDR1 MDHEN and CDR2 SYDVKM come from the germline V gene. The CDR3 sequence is CASSLFYQRLSGNTIYF. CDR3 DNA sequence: TGTGCCAGCAGTTTATTTTATCAGAGGTTGAGTGGAAACACCATATATTTT. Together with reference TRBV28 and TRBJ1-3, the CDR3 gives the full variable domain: DVKVTQSSRYLVKRTGEKVFLECVQDMDHENMFWYRQDPGLGLRLIYFSYDVKMKEKGDIPEGYSVSREKKERFSLILESASTNQTSMYLCASSLFYQRLSGNTIYFGEGSWLTVV.

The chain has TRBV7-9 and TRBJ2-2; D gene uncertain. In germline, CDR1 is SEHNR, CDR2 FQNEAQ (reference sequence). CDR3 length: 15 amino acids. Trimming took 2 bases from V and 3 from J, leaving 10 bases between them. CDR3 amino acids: CASSLLSSYTGELFF. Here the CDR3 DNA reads TGTGCCAGCAGCTTACTCTCTAGTTACACCGGGGAGCTGTTTTTT. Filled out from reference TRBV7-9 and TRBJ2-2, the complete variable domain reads DTGVSQNPRHKITKRGQNVTFRCDPISEHNRLYWYRQTLGQGPEFLTYFQNEAQLEKSRLLSDRFSAERPKGSFSTLEIQRTEQGDSAMYLCASSLLSSYTGELFFGEGSRLTVL.

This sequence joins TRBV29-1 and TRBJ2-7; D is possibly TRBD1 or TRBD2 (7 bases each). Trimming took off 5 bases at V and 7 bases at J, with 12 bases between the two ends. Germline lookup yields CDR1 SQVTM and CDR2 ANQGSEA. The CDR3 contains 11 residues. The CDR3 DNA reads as TGCAGCGTTCAGGGGGGGCTGGAGCAGTACTTC. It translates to CSVQGGLEQYF.

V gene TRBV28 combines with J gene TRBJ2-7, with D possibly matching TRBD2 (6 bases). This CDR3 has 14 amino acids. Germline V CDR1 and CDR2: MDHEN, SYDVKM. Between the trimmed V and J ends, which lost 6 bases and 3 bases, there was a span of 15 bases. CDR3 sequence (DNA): TGTGCCAGCAGCCCAGGAGGGCAGGGCTACGAGCAGTACTTC. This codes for CASSPGGQGYEQYF.

The CDR3 region is CASSRRALGSNQPQHF. CDR3 in DNA: TGTGCCAGTAGTAGAAGGGCCTTGGGGAGCAATCAGCCCCAGCATTTT. V is TRBV19 and J is TRBJ1-5; no clear D. The CDR3 is made up of 16 amino acids. Germline V lookup: CDR1 LNHDA, CDR2 SQIVND (reference sequence). V was pared by 4 bases and J by 1 base, with 14 bases between.

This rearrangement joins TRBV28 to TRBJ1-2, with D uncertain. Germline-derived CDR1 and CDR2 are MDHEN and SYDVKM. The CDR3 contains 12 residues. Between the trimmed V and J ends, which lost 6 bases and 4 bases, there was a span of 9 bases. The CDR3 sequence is CASRGTSYGYTF. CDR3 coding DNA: TGTGCCAGCAGGGGTACTTCCTATGGCTACACCTTC.

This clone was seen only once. The CDR3 reads CASTYSADTQYF. CDR3 DNA sequence: TGTGCCAGCACTTATAGCGCAGATACGCAGTATTTT. The rearrangement uses TRBV2 and TRBJ2-3; tentatively, D is TRBD2 (5 bases). The CDR3 length is 12 residues. Germline CDR1 SNHLY, CDR2 FYNNEI. V lost 7 bases and J lost 4, with 9 bases in between.

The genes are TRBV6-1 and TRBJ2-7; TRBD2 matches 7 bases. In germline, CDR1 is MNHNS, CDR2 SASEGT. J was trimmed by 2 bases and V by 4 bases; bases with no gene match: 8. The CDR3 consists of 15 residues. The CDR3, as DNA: TGTGCCAGCAGTGGTCAGCGGGGAGGGCCCTACGAGCAGTACTTC. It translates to CASSGQRGGPYEQYF.

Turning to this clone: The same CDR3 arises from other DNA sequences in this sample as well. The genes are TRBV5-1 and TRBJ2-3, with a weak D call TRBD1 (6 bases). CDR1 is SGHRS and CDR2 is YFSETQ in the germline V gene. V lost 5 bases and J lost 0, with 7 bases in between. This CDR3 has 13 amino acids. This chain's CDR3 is CASSQGSTDTQYF. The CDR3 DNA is TGCGCCAGCAGTCAGGGGAGCACAGATACGCAGTATTTT.

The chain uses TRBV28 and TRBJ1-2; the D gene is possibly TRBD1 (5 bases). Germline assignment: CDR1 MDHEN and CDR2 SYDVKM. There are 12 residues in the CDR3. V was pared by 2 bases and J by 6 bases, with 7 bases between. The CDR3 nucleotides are TGTGCCAGCAGTTTACTGGGGGATGGCTACACCTTC. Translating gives CASSLLGDGYTF.

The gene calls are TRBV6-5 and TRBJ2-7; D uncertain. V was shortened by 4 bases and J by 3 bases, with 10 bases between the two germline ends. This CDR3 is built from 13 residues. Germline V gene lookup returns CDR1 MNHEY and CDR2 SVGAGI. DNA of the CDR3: TGTGCCAGCAGTTCCCCGGGTAGCTACGAGCAGTACTTC. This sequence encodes CASSSPGSYEQYF.

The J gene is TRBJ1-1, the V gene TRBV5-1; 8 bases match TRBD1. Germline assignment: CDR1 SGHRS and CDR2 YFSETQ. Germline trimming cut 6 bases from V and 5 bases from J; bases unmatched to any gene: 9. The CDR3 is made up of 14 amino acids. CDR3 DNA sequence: TGCGCCAGCACTCGTACAGGGGGTGGTACTGAAGCTTTCTTT. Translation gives CASTRTGGGTEAFF.

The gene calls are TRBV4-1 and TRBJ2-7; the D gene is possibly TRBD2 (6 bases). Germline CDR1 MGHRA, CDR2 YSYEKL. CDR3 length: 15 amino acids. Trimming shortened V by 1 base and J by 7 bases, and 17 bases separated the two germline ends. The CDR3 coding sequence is TGCGCCAGCAGCCAAGGGGCCCTTGGGGCGGGAGAGCAGTACTTC. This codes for CASSQGALGAGEQYF.

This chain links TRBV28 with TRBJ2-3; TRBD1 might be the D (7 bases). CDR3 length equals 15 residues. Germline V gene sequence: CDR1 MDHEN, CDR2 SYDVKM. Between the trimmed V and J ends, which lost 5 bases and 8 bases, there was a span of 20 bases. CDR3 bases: TGTGCCAGCAGTCAAATACCTCCAGGGGGAGGTACGCAGTATTTT. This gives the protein CASSQIPPGGGTQYF.

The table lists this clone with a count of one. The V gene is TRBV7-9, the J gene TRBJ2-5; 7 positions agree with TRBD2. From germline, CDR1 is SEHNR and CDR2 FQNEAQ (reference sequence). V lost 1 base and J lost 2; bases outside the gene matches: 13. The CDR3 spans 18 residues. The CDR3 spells CASSLGKAGPYLQETQYF. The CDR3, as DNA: TGTGCCAGCAGCTTAGGAAAAGCGGGACCGTACCTACAAGAGACCCAGTACTTC.

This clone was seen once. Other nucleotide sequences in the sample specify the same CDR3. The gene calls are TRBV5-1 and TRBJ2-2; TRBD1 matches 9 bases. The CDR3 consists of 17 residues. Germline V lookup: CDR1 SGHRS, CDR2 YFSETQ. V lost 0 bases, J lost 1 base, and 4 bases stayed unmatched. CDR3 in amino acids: CASSLGPGQGNTGELFF. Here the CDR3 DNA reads TGCGCCAGCAGCTTGGGACCGGGACAGGGGAACACCGGGGAGCTGTTTTTT.

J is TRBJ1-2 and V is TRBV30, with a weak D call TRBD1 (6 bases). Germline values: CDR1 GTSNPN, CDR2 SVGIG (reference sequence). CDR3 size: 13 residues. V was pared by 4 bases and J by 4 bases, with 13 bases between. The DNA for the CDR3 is TGTGCCTGGAAGAGGGGGTTCCGCTATGGCTACACCTTC. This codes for CAWKRGFRYGYTF.

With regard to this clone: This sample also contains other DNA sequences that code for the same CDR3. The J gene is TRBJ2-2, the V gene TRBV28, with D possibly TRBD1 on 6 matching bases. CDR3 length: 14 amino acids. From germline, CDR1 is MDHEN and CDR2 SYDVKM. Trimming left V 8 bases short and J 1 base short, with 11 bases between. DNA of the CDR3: TGTGCCAGCTCGGGGACACAGAACACCGGGGAGCTGTTTTTT. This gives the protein CASSGTQNTGELFF.

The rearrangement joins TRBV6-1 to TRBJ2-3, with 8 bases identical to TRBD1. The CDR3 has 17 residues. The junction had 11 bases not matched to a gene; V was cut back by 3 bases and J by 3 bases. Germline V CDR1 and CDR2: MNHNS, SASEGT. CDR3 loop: CASSEDTTGVITDTQYF. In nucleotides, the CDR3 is TGTGCCAGCAGTGAGGATACGACAGGGGTTATAACAGATACGCAGTATTTT.

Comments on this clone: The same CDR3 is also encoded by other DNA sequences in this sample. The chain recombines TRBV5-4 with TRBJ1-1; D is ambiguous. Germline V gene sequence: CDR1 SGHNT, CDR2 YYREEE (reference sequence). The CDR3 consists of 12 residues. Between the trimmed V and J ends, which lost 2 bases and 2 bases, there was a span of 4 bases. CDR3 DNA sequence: TGTGCCAGCAGCTTACCAAACACTGAAGCTTTCTTT. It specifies CASSLPNTEAFF.

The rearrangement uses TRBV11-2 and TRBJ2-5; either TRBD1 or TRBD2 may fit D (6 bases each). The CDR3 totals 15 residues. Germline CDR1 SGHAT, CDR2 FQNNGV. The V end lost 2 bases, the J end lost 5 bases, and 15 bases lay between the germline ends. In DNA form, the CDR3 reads TGTGCCAGCAGCTTAAATACGGGGGCCCGGGAGACCCAGTACTTC. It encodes CASSLNTGARETQYF.

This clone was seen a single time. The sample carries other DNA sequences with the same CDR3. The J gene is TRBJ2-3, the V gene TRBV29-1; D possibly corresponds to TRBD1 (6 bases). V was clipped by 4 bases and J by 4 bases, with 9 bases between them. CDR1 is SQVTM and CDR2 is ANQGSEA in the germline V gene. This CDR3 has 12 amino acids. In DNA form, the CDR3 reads TGCAGCGTTGCACAGGGATCAGATACGCAGTATTTT. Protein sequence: CSVAQGSDTQYF.

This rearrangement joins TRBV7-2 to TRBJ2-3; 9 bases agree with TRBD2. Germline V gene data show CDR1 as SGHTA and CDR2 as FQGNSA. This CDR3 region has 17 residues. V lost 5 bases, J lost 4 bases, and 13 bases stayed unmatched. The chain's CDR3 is CASSPDSAGGSPDTQYF. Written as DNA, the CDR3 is TGTGCCAGCAGCCCTGATTCGGCGGGAGGGTCCCCAGATACGCAGTATTTT.

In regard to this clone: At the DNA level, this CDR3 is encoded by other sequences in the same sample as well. Here the CDR3 reads CASSRDRGETQYF. For the CDR3, the DNA is TGCGCCAGCAGTCGCGACAGGGGGGAGACCCAGTACTTC. The rearrangement links TRBV5-1 to TRBJ2-5; 9 positions match TRBD1. The CDR3 consists of 13 residues. Per the germline V gene, CDR1 is SGHRS and CDR2 is YFSETQ. V lost 5 bases to trimming and J lost 5 bases; unmatched junction nucleotides: 4. Combining the CDR3 with reference TRBV5-1 and TRBJ2-5 gives the whole variable domain KAGVTQTPRYLIKTRGQQVTLSCSPISGHRSVSWYQQTPGQGLQFLFEYFSETQRNKGNFPGRFSGRQFSNSRSEMNVSTLELGDSALYLCASSRDRGETQYFGPGTRLLVL.